One TCR beta chain is described in this entry. The CDR3 runs 16 residues. Germline V gives CDR1 WNHNN, CDR2 SYGVQD (reference sequence). Trimming took off 4 bases at V and 1 base at J, with 11 bases between the two ends. This specimen belongs to a study of blood T cell repertoires in COVID-19. Study in general: Samples came from the United States, Italy and Spain, spanning acute and convalescent COVID-19. The analysed material was cDNA or gDNA that came from T cells, B-cell-depleted T cells, or PBMCs.

Researchers sorted participants into cohorts using their self-reported clinical history. Original methodology: Amplification with reference gene primers provided the estimates of nucleated cell counts. This table comes from immunoSEQ multiplex PCR, and its TCRdb copy is limited to in-frame clones, with some not included. V, J and clone size are taken as reported in that table, and D and trimming were inferred from the DNA itself. The sample shows roughly 250,000 clones, about nine tenths of them seen only once. Sequenced input: PBMCs or T cells enriched from blood (not recorded which). The clonotype originates from a woman under 40 with acute COVID-19. V usage is TRBV10-1 and J usage is TRBJ2-6, with D possibly matching TRBD2 (5 bases). The CDR3 sequence: CASSGAGGSGANVLTF. Written as DNA, the CDR3 is TGCGCCAGCAGTGGGGCAGGAGGATCTGGGGCCAACGTCCTGACTTTC.